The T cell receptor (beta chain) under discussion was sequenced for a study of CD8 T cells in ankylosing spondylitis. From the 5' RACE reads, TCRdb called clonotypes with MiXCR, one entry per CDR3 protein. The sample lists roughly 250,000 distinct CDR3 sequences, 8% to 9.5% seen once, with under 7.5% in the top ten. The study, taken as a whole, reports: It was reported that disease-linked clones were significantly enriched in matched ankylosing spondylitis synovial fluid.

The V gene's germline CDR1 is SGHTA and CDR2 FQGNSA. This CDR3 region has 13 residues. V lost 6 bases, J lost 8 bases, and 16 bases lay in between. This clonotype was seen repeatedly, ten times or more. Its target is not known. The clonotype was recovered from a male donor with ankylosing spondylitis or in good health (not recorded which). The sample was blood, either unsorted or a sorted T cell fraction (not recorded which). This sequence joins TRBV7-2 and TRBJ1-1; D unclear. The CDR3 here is CASRSIRTGEAFF. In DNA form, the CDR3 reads TGTGCCAGCAGGTCTATCCGTACGGGAGAAGCTTTCTTT.